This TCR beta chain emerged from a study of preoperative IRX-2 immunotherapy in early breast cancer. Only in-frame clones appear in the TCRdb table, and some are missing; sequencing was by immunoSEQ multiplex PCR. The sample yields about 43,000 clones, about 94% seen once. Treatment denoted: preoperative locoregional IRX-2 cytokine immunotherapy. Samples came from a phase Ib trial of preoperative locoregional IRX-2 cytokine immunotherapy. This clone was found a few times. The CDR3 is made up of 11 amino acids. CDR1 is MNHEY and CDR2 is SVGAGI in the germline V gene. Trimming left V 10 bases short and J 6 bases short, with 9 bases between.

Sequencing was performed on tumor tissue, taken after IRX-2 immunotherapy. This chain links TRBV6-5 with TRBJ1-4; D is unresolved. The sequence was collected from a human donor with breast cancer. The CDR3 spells CATSLDEKLFF. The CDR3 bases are TGTGCCACCTCCCTTGATGAAAAACTGTTTTTT.